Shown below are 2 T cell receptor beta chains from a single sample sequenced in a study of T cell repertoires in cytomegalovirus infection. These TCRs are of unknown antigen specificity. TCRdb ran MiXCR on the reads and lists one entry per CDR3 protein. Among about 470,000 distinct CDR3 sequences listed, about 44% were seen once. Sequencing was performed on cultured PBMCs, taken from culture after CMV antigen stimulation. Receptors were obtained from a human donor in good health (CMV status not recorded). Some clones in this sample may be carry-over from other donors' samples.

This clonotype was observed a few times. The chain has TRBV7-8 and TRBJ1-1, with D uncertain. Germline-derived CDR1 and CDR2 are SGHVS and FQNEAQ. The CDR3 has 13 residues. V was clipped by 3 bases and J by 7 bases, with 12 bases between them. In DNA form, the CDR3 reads TGTGCCAGCAGCTTTGTTCTCGAGGGTGAAGCTTTCTTT. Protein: CASSFVLEGEAFF.

The chain's CDR3 is CASSSRWYYGYTF. CDR3 in DNA: TGCGCCAGCAGCTCTCGATGGTATTATGGCTACACCTTC. V and J are TRBV5-1 and TRBJ1-2; the D is unclear. CDR3 size: 13 residues. Per germline, CDR1 SGHRS and CDR2 YFSETQ. Trimming pared 3 bases from V and 5 bases from J, leaving 11 bases between.